This TCR beta chain was obtained from a study of T cells in Graves' hyperthyroidism and ophthalmopathy. Study-level findings and limits: Most thyroid clonotypes expanded above 0.001 were also detected in blood. Ophthalmopathy, which appeared later, was predicted by the model a median approximately 6 months before onset. Ophthalmopathy stood apart from stable hyperthyroidism in a 13 V-J model.

Germline V gene lookup returns CDR1 KGHDR and CDR2 SFDVKD. The CDR3 has 15 residues. V shed 2 bases and J shed 2 bases, with 12 bases lying between them. Researchers amplified the TCR beta CDR3 regions from RNA transcripts. A set of HTBI primers served as the primers for a first-round RT-PCR of the TCR CDR3. TCRdb re-analysed the multiplex PCR reads in MiXCR, keeping a single row per CDR3 protein. The sample includes approximately 740,000 distinct CDR3 sequences, about 15% of them seen just once. This clonotype showed up many times. The antigen is unknown. This chain joins TRBV24-1 and TRBJ2-7; D gene ambiguous. The sequenced material came from blood. The sequence derives from a woman aged 18-29 years with Graves' hyperthyroidism. Here the CDR3 DNA reads TGTGCCACCAGTGATTCGTCAGGTCCCGCCTACGAGCAGTACTTC. It yields the protein CATSDSSGPAYEQYF.